These 25 T cell receptor beta chains came from one sample sequenced in a study of blood T cell repertoires in COVID-19. The table came from immunoSEQ multiplex PCR; TCRdb's copy has only in-frame clones and leaves some out. The table lists about 200,000 clones, approximately 87% of them singletons, with approximately 6.2% in the top ten. The sample comprised peripheral blood. Receptors were obtained from a man aged 60 to 69 who had recovered from COVID-19.

As to this clone: The junction and the germline gene differ at one end; a read error may be behind it. J is TRBJ2-5 and V is TRBV2; tentative D call: TRBD1 (5 bases). CDR1 and CDR2 (germline): SNHLY, FYNNEI. The CDR3 consists of 16 residues. CDR3 region: CASRETVQLSKETQYF. CDR3 in DNA: TGTGCCAGCCGTGAGACAGTCCAACTTTCAAAAGAGACCCAGTACTTC.

The chain has TRBV19 and TRBJ1-5, with 8 nucleotides matching TRBD1. The CDR3 consists of 13 residues. Germline V gene sequence: CDR1 LNHDA, CDR2 SQIVND (reference sequence). With 3 bases clipped from V and 6 bases from J, the junction kept 1 base outside the gene matches. The DNA of the CDR3 is TGTGCCAGTAGTATCAGGGGGCCTCAGCCCCAGCATTTT. Translation gives CASSIRGPQPQHF.

This CDR3 reads CASSEAVGGRAFF. The CDR3 DNA is TGTGCCAGCAGTGAGGCGGTAGGGGGTCGAGCTTTCTTT. This chain connects TRBV2 to TRBJ1-1; possible D gene TRBD1, 6 bases. The germline CDR1 and CDR2 sequences are SNHLY and FYNNEI. The CDR3 totals 13 residues. Trimming took 3 bases from V and 10 from J, leaving 15 bases between them.

This chain uses TRBV15 with TRBJ2-5; TRBD1 might be the D (6 bases). The germline gives CDR1 LNHNV, CDR2 YYDKDF (reference sequence). The CDR3 spans 13 residues. Trimming left V 9 bases short and J 3 bases short, with 14 bases between. CDR3 loop: CATKRGSEETQYF. Here the CDR3 DNA reads TGTGCCACTAAGAGGGGGTCTGAAGAGACCCAGTACTTC.

A few counts support this clone. The gene calls are TRBV27 and TRBJ2-7, with 7 nucleotides matching TRBD1. V lost 6 bases to trimming and J lost 0 bases; unmatched junction nucleotides: 11. The CDR3 length is 16 residues. Germline CDR1 reads MNHEY; CDR2 reads SMNVEV (reference sequence). CDR3 nucleotides: TGTGCCAGCAGGACGGCGGTGGACAGGCGCTCCTACGAGCAGTACTTC. Residues: CASRTAVDRRSYEQYF.

This chain joins TRBV30 and TRBJ2-5, with D tentatively TRBD1 (6 bases). Trimming stripped 4 bases from V and 1 base from J, with 10 bases between. The CDR3 totals 13 residues. The germline gives CDR1 GTSNPN, CDR2 SVGIG (reference sequence). In DNA form, the CDR3 reads TGTGCCTGGACGGACAGACCCCAAGAGACCCAGTACTTC. Translation: CAWTDRPQETQYF.

As concerns this clone: Other DNA sequences of this sample code for an identical CDR3. J is TRBJ1-4 and V is TRBV7-9; D unclear. Trimming shortened V by 2 bases and J by 2 bases, and 6 bases separated the two germline ends. Germline V lookup: CDR1 SEHNR, CDR2 FQNEAQ (reference sequence). The CDR3 covers 14 residues. CDR3 sequence: CASSLTGTNEKLFF. CDR3 bases: TGTGCCAGCAGCTTAACGGGGACTAATGAAAAACTGTTTTTT.

The chain combines TRBV30 with TRBJ2-7; 9 bases line up with TRBD1. Germline V gene data show CDR1 as GTSNPN and CDR2 as SVGIG (reference sequence). The J segment lost 0 bases and the V segment lost 4 bases, leaving 7 bases of the junction unmatched. The CDR3 is made up of 15 amino acids. The CDR3 protein is CAWNTGGHLSYEQYF. The CDR3 nucleotides read TGTGCCTGGAACACAGGGGGCCACCTCTCCTACGAGCAGTACTTC.

The rearrangement uses TRBV9 and TRBJ2-7; possible D gene TRBD1, 6 bases. The CDR3 is 16 residues long. V was cut by 0 bases and J by 4 bases, with 17 bases left in between. Per germline, CDR1 SGDLS and CDR2 YYNGEE. CDR3 nucleotide sequence: TGTGCCAGCAGCGTAGGGGGGACATCAGGTTCGTACGAGCAGTACTTC. It specifies CASSVGGTSGSYEQYF. Based on the CDR3 plus reference TRBV9 and TRBJ2-7, the full variable domain is DSGVTQTPKHLITATGQRVTLRCSPRSGDLSVYWYQQSLDQGLQFLIQYYNGEERAKGNILERFSAQQFPDLHSELNLSSLELGDSALYFCASSVGGTSGSYEQYFGPGTRLTVT.

The V call is TRBV28, the J call TRBJ1-1, with 8 bases that match TRBD1. The CDR3 runs 16 residues. Germline V gene sequence: CDR1 MDHEN, CDR2 SYDVKM. V was pared by 5 bases and J by 3 bases, with 11 bases of the junction left unmatched. CDR3 nucleotide sequence: TGTGCCAGCAGTGGACAGGACAGGGAGCTTGACACTGAAGCTTTCTTT. This codes for CASSGQDRELDTEAFF.

This clone has a single count. The V call is TRBV19, the J call TRBJ1-2; D is uncertain. V lost 7 bases, J lost 3 bases, and 15 bases lay in between. This CDR3 region has 14 residues. Germline V lookup: CDR1 LNHDA, CDR2 SQIVND (reference sequence). The CDR3, as DNA: TGTGCCAGTATTGGTTTTGGGCTGTACTATGGCTACACCTTC. Protein sequence: CASIGFGLYYGYTF.

The chain links TRBV7-4 to TRBJ2-7, with 10 bases aligning to TRBD2. CDR3 length equals 15 residues. Looked up from germline, CDR1 is SGHVT and CDR2 is SQSDAQ. J lost 6 bases, V lost 4 bases, and 9 bases had no gene match. The CDR3 loop reads CASSWELAGEGEQYF. The CDR3 nucleotides read TGTGCCAGCAGCTGGGAGCTAGCGGGAGAAGGCGAGCAGTACTTC.

This sequence joins TRBV7-2 and TRBJ1-1; no definite D call. The CDR3 totals 12 residues. The germline V gene encodes CDR1 SGHTA and CDR2 FQGNSA. Trimming cost V 5 bases and J 8 bases, with 12 bases left between them. CDR3 bases: TGTGCCAGCAGCATCCTTAATAAAGAAGCTTTCTTT. Translation: CASSILNKEAFF.

The CDR3 spells CAISEGEGNQPQHF. DNA of the CDR3: TGTGCCATCAGTGAAGGGGAGGGCAATCAGCCCCAGCATTTT. This chain connects TRBV10-3 to TRBJ1-5; D may be TRBD1 (5 bases). CDR1 and CDR2 (germline): ENHRY, SYGVKD. The CDR3 consists of 14 residues. The germline V and J ends were trimmed by 3 bases and 2 bases, with 8 bases remaining between them.

In its sample, this clone was seen once. The chain couples TRBV2 to TRBJ1-1, with 7 positions matching TRBD1. This CDR3 has 13 residues. Germline CDR1 reads SNHLY; CDR2 reads FYNNEI. Trimming at V came to 6 bases and at J to 1 base, leaving 2 bases not matched to a gene. CDR3 protein: CASSDRENTEAFF. CDR3 nucleotides: TGTGCCAGCAGCGACAGGGAGAACACTGAAGCTTTCTTT.

The chain recombines TRBV19 with TRBJ2-1; a weak D match, TRBD1 (7 bases). The germline gives CDR1 LNHDA, CDR2 SQIVND (reference sequence). The V end lost 5 bases, the J end lost 4 bases, and 18 bases lay between the germline ends. This CDR3 has 16 amino acids. The CDR3 sequence is CASSPRGRTAYNEQFF. In DNA form, the CDR3 reads TGTGCCAGTAGTCCCAGGGGGAGGACAGCTTACAATGAGCAGTTCTTC.

The chain carries TRBV5-6 and TRBJ2-7, with 11 bases fitting TRBD2. The CDR3 extends over 15 amino acids. Unmatched junction bases numbered 6, after V lost 4 bases and J lost 3 bases. The germline V gene encodes CDR1 SGHDT and CDR2 YYEEEE. This CDR3 is CASSPGLAGDYEQYF. CDR3 sequence (DNA): TGTGCCAGCAGCCCAGGACTAGCGGGTGACTACGAGCAGTACTTC.

This clone was detected only once. The chain recombines TRBV9 with TRBJ2-3; D unclear. This CDR3 contains 16 residues. Trimming cost V 2 bases and J 0 bases, with 13 bases left between them. Germline CDR1 SGDLS, CDR2 YYNGEE. This CDR3 is CASSVGAQPSTDTQYF. DNA for the CDR3: TGTGCCAGCAGCGTTGGAGCGCAACCCAGCACAGATACGCAGTATTTT.

The rearrangement links TRBV5-1 to TRBJ1-1, with TRBD1 identical over 11 bases. The V gene's germline CDR1 is SGHRS and CDR2 YFSETQ. The CDR3 sequence is 14 residues long. The V and J ends lost 9 bases and 4 bases, in that order; junction bases with no gene match: 8. CDR3 loop: CATEGQGDATEAFF. DNA for the CDR3: TGCGCCACCGAGGGACAGGGGGATGCCACTGAAGCTTTCTTT.

The CDR3 spells CASSDRTTLQYF. DNA of the CDR3: TGTGCCAGCAGCGACCGGACAACTCTACAGTACTTC. The genes are TRBV7-9 and TRBJ2-7; the D gene is possibly TRBD1 (5 bases). Germline V gene data show CDR1 as SEHNR and CDR2 as FQNEAQ (reference sequence). This CDR3 has 12 residues. The V end was cut by 5 bases, the J end by 10 bases, with 15 bases between.

The chain uses TRBV10-3 and TRBJ1-5, with D maybe TRBD1 (5 bases). Germline V gives CDR1 ENHRY, CDR2 SYGVKD. The CDR3 spans 13 residues. With 8 bases removed from V and 3 bases from J, the gap between germline ends came to 11 bases. The CDR3 nucleotides are TGTGCCATCGGGGGGGGACCCAATCAGCCCCAGCATTTT. It specifies CAIGGGPNQPQHF.

The chain recombines TRBV5-1 with TRBJ1-5; maybe TRBD1 (5 bases). Trimming removed 0 bases from V and 3 bases from J, with 10 bases in between. Germline CDR1 reads SGHRS; CDR2 reads YFSETQ. The length of the CDR3 is 15 residues. CDR3 DNA sequence: TGCGCCAGCAGCTTGGTAGGGGACTACAATCAGCCCCAGCATTTT. Amino acids: CASSLVGDYNQPQHF.

The V call is TRBV7-9, the J call TRBJ2-1; a weak D match, TRBD2 (8 bases). Germline-derived CDR1 and CDR2 are SEHNR and FQNEAQ (reference sequence). V gave up 3 bases and J gave up 7 bases, with 19 bases separating them. CDR3 length equals 16 residues. CDR3 protein: CASSFPRGGTENEQFF. CDR3 nucleotide sequence: TGTGCCAGCAGCTTCCCGCGCGGGGGGACAGAGAATGAGCAGTTCTTC. The full variable domain, its missing parts supplied by reference TRBV7-9 and TRBJ2-1, is DTGVSQNPRHKITKRGQNVTFRCDPISEHNRLYWYRQTLGQGPEFLTYFQNEAQLEKSRLLSDRFSAERPKGSFSTLEIQRTEQGDSAMYLCASSFPRGGTENEQFFGPGTRLTVL.

The J gene is TRBJ2-7, the V gene TRBV6-5, with 9 positions matching TRBD1. The CDR3 runs 15 residues. After removal of 5 bases from V and 2 bases from J, the junction contained 7 bases not matched to a gene. From germline, CDR1 is MNHEY and CDR2 SVGAGI. DNA for the CDR3: TGTGCCAGCAGTACAACCGGGACAGGGACCTACGAGCAGTACTTC. Translated: CASSTTGTGTYEQYF.

The gene calls are TRBV30 and TRBJ1-6, with D perhaps matching TRBD1 (6 bases). Per the germline V gene, CDR1 is GTSNPN and CDR2 is SVGIG (reference sequence). Trimming pared 3 bases from V and 7 bases from J, leaving 16 bases between. This CDR3 comprises 15 residues. This CDR3 is CAWRRGGQGNSPLHF. The CDR3 DNA reads as TGTGCCTGGAGAAGGGGGGGGCAGGGCAATTCACCCCTCCACTTT.